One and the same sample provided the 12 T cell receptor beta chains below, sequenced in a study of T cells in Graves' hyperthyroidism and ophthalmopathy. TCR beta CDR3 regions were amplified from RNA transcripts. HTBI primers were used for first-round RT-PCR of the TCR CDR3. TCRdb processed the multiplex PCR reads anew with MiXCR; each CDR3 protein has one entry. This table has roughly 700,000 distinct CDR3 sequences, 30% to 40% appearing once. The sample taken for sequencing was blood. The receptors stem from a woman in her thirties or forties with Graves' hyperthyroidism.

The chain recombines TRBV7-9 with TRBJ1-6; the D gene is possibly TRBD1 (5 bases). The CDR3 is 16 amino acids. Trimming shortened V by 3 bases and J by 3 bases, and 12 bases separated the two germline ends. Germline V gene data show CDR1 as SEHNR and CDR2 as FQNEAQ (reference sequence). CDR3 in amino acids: CASSFLQDIYNSPLHF. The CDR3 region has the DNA TGTGCCAGCAGCTTCCTACAGGACATCTATAATTCACCCCTCCACTTT.

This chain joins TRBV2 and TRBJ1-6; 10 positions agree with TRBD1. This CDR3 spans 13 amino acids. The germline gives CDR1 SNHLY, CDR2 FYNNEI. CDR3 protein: CARWDRGYSPLHF. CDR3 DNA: TGTGCTAGATGGGACAGGGGATATTCACCCCTCCACTTT.

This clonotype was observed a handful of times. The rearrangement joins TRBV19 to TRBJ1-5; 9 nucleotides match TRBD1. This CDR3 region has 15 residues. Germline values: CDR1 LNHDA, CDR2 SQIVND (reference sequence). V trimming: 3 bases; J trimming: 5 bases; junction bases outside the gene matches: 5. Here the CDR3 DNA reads TGTGCCAGTAGTATCGCGGACAGGGGCCATCAGCCCCAGCATTTT. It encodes CASSIADRGHQPQHF.

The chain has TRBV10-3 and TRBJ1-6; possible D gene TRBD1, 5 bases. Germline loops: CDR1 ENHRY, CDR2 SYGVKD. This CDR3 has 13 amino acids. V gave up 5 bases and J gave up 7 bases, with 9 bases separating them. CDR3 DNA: TGTGCCATCAGTCCAGGGTTGAATTCACCCCTCCACTTT. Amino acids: CAISPGLNSPLHF.

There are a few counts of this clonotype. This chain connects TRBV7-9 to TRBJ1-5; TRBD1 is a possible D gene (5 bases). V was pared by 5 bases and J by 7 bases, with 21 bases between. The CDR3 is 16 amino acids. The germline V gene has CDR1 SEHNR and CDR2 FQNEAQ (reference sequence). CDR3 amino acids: CASSRDGTPLGQPQHF. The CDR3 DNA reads TGTGCCAGCAGCCGAGACGGGACCCCCCTTGGGCAGCCCCAGCATTTT.

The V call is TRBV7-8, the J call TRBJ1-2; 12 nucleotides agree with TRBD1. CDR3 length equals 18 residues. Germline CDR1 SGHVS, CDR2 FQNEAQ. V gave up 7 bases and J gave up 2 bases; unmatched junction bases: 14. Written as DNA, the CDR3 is TGTGCCAGCACCTTGGGGACAGGGGGCGCGTTGACCAACTATGGCTACACCTTC. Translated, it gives CASTLGTGGALTNYGYTF.

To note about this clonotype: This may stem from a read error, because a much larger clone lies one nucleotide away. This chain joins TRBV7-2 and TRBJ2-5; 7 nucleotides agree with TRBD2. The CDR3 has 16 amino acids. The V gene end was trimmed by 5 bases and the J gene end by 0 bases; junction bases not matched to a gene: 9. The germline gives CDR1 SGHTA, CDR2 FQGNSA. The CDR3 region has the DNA TGTGCCAGCAGCCAAGCAGGCGGGGGATACCAAGAGACCCAGTACTTC. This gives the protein CASSQAGGGYQETQYF.

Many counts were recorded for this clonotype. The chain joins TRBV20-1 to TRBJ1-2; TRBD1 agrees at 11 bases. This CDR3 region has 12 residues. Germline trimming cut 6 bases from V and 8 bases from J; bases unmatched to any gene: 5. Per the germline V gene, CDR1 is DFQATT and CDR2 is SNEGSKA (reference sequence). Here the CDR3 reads CSAGTGGQGYTF. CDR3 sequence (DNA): TGCAGTGCCGGGACAGGGGGTCAGGGCTACACCTTC.

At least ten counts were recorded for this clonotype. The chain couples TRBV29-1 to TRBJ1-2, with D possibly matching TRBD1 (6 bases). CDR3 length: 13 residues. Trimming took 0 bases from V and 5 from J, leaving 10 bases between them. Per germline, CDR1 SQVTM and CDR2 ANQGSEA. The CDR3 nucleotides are TGCAGCGTTGAAGACAGGGGAGGATATGGCTACACCTTC. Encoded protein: CSVEDRGGYGYTF.

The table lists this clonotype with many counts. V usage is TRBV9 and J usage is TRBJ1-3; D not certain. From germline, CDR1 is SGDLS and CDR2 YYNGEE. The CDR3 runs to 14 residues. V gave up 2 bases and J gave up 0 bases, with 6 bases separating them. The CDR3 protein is CASSVVSSGNTIYF. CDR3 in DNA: TGTGCCAGCAGCGTCGTAAGCTCTGGAAACACCATATATTTT.

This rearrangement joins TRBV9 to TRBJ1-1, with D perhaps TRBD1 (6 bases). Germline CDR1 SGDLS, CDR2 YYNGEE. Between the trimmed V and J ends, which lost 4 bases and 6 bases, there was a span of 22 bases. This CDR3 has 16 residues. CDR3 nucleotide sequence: TGTGCCAGCAGCTTGGGGGGCTGGAATCTTTATTCTGAAGCTTTCTTT. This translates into CASSLGGWNLYSEAFF. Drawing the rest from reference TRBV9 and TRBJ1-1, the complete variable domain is DSGVTQTPKHLITATGQRVTLRCSPRSGDLSVYWYQQSLDQGLQFLIQYYNGEERAKGNILERFSAQQFPDLHSELNLSSLELGDSALYFCASSLGGWNLYSEAFFGQGTRLTVV.

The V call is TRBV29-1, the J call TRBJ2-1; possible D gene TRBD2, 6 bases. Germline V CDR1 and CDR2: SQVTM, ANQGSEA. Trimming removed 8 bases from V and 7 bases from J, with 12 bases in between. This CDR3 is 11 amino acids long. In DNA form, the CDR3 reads TGCAGCTCACGGGGGTATAATGAGCAGTTCTTC. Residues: CSSRGYNEQFF.